This T cell receptor beta chain was profiled in a study of cytomegalovirus exposure and HLA in healthy donors. The CDR3 has 14 amino acids. The V gene end was trimmed by 0 bases and the J gene end by 6 bases; junction bases not matched to a gene: 3. CDR1 and CDR2 (germline): SGHRS, YFSETQ. This PCR relied on a set of 60 Vbeta primers and 13 Jbeta primers. Method: immunoSEQ multiplex PCR; TCRdb's copy keeps in-frame clones and lacks some. The sample gives 85,000 to 130,000 clones, 76% of which show up once; 3.5% to 4% is in the top ten. The gene calls are TRBV5-1 and TRBJ1-5; TRBD1 matches at 7 bases. The source material was PBMCs. The TCR sequence derives from a woman in her forties or fifties in good health and CMV-seropositive. For the CDR3, the DNA is TGCGCCAGCAGCTTGGGAGGGGGCAGTCAGCCCCAGCATTTT. The encoded protein is CASSLGGGSQPQHF.